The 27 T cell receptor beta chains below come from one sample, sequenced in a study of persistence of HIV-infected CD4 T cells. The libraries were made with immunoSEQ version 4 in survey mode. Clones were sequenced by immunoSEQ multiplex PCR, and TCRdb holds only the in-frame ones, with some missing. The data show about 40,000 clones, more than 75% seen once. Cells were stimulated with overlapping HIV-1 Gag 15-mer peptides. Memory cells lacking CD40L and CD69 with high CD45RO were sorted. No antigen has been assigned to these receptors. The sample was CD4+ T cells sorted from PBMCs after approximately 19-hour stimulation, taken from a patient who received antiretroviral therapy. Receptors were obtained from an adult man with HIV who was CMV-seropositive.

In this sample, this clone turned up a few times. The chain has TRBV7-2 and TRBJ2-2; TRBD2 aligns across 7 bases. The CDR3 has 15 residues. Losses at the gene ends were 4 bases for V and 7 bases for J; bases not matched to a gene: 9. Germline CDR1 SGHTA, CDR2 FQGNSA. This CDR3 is CASSSPAGRIGELFF. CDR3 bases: TGTGCCAGCAGCTCCCCAGCGGGGAGGATCGGGGAGCTGTTTTTT.

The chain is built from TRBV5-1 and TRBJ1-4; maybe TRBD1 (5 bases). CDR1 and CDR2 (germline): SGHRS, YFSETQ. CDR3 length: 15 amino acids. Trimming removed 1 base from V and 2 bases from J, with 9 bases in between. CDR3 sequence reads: CASSLIWGTNEKLFF. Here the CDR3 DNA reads TGCGCCAGCAGCTTGATTTGGGGCACTAATGAAAAACTGTTTTTT.

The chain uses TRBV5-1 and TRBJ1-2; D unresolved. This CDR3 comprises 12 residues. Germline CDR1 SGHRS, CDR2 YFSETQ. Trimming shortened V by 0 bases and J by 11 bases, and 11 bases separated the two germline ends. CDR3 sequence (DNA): TGCGCCAGCAGCTTGGAGGCTCGCAGGTACACCTTC. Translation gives CASSLEARRYTF.

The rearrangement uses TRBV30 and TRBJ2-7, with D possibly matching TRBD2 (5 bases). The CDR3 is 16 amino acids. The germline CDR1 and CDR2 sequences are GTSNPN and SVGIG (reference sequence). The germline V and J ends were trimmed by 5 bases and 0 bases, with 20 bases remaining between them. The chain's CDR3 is CAWGRTALPLSYEQYF. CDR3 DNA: TGTGCCTGGGGGAGAACTGCCCTTCCCCTCTCCTACGAGCAGTACTTC.

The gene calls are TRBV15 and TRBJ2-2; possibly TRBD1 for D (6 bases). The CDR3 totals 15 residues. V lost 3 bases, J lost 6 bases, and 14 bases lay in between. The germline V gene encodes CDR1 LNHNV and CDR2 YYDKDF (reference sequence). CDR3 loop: CATSRPLQGPGELFF. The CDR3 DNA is TGTGCCACCAGCAGGCCCCTACAGGGTCCCGGGGAGCTGTTTTTT.

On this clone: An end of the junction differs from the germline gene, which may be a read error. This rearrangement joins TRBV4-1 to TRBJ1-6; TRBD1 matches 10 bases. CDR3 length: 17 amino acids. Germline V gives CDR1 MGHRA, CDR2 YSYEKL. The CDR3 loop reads CASTQGQGVMSNSPLHF. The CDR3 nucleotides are TGCGCCAGCACCCAAGGACAGGGGGTGATGTCGAATTCACCCCTCCACTTT.

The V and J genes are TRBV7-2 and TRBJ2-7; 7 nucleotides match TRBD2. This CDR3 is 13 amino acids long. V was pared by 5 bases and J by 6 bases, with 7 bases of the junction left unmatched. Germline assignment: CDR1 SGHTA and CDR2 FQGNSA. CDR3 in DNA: TGTGCCAGCAGCCGCACGGGACTAAGCGAGCAGTACTTC. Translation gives CASSRTGLSEQYF.

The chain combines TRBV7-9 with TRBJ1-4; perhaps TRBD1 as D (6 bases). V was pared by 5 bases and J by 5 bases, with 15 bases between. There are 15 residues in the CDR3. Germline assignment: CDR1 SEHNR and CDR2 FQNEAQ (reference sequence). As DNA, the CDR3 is TGTGCCAGCAGCCCTGAAGGGGGACTGAATGAAAAACTGTTTTTT. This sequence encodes CASSPEGGLNEKLFF.

Here the CDR3 reads CASSPGTGTNSPLHF. The CDR3 DNA follows: TGTGCCAGCAGCCCCGGGACAGGGACGAATTCACCCCTCCACTTT. The J gene is TRBJ1-6, the V gene TRBV7-9; TRBD1 aligns across 9 bases. Unmatched junction bases numbered 6, after V lost 5 bases and J lost 7 bases. The CDR3 totals 15 residues. Germline V CDR1 and CDR2: SEHNR, FQNEAQ (reference sequence).

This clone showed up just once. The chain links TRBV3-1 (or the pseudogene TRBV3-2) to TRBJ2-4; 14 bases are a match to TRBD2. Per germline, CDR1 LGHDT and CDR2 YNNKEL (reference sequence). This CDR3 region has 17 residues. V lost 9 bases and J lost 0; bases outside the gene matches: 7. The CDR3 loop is CASGLAGGKLAKNIQYF. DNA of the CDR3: TGTGCCAGTGGACTAGCGGGGGGCAAGCTAGCCAAAAACATTCAGTACTTC.

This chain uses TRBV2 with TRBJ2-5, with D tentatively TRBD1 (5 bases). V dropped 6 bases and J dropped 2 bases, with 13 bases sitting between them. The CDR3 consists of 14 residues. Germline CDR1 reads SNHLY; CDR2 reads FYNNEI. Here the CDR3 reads CASSRVGEQETQYF. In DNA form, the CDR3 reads TGTGCCAGCAGCCGAGTAGGGGAACAAGAGACCCAGTACTTC. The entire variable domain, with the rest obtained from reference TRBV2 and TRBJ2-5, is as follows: EPEVTQTPSHQVTQMGQEVILRCVPISNHLYFYWYRQILGQKVEFLVSFYNNEISEKSEIFDDQFSVERPDGSNFTLKIRSTKLEDSAMYFCASSRVGEQETQYFGPGTRLLVL.

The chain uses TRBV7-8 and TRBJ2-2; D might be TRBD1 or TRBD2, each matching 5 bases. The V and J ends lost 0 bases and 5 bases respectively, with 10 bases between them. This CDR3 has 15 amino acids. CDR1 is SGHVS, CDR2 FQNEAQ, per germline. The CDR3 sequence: CASSLASEGTGELFF. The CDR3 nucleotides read TGTGCCAGCAGCTTAGCGAGTGAGGGGACCGGGGAGCTGTTTTTT.

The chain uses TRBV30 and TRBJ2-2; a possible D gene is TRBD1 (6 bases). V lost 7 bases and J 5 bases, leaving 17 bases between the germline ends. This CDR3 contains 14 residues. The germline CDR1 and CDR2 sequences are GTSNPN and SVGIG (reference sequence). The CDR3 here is CASRGTTGTGELFF. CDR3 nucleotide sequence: TGTGCCTCTAGGGGGACAACCGGGACCGGGGAGCTGTTTTTT.

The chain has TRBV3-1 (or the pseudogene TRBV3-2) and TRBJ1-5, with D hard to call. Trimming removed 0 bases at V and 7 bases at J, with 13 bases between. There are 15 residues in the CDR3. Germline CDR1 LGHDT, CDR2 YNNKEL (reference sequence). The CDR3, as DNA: TGTGCCAGCAGCCAAGATATACAGCCGGGGCAGCCCCAGCATTTT. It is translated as CASSQDIQPGQPQHF.

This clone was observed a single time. The CDR3 spells CASSLSRHSRFEKLFF. The CDR3 DNA reads TGTGCCAGCAGCTTATCTAGACACAGTCGCTTTGAAAAACTGTTTTTT. This chain joins TRBV7-8 and TRBJ1-4; D not certain. This CDR3 is built from 16 residues. The V end lost 2 bases, the J end lost 7 bases, and 17 bases lay between the germline ends. Germline V lookup: CDR1 SGHVS, CDR2 FQNEAQ.

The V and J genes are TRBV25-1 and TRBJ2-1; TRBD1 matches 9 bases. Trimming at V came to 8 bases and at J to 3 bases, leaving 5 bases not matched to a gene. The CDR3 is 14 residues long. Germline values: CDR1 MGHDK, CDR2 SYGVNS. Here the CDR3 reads CASRGTGSYNEQFF. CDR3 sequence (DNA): TGTGCCAGCCGAGGGACAGGGAGCTACAATGAGCAGTTCTTC.

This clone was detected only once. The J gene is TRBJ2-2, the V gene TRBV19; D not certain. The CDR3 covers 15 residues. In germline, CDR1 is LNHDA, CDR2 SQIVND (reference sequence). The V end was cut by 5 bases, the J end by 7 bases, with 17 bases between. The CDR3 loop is CASSFQPHRYGELFF. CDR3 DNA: TGTGCCAGTAGTTTCCAACCCCACCGGTACGGGGAGCTGTTTTTT.

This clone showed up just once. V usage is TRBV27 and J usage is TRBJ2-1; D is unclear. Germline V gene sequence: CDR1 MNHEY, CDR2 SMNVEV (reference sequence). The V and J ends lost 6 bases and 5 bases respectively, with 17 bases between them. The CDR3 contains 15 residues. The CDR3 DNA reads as TGTGCCAGCAGGGGATTCCGCACCGAAGACAATGAGCAGTTCTTC. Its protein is CASRGFRTEDNEQFF.

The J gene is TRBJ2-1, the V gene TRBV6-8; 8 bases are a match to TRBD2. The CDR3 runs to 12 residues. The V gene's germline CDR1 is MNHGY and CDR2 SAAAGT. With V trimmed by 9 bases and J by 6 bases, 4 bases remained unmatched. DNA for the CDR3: TGTGCCAGGCGCGGGAGGCCCAATGAGCAGTTCTTC. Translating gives CARRGRPNEQFF.

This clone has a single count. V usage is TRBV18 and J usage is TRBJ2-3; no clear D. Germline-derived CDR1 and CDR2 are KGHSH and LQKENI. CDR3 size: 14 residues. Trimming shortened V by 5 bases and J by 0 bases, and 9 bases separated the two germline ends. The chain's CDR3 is CASSKFSSTDTQYF. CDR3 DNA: TGTGCCAGCTCAAAATTTTCTAGCACAGATACGCAGTATTTT.

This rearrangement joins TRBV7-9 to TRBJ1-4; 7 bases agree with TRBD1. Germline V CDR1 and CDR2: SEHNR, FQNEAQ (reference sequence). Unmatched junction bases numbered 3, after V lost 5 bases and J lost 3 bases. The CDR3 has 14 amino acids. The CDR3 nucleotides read TGTGCCAGCAGCCGCGGGACAGCTAATGAAAAACTGTTTTTT. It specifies CASSRGTANEKLFF.

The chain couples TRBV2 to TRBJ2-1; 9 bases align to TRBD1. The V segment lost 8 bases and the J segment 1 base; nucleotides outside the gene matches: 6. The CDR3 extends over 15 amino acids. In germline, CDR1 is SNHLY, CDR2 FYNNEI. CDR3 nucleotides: TGTGCCAGCTCCCGGGACAGGGCGTCCTACAATGAGCAGTTCTTC. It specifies CASSRDRASYNEQFF.

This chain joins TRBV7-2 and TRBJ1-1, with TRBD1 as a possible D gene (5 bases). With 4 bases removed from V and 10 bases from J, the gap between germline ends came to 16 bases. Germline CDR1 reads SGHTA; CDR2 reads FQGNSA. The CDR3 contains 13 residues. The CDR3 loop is CASSSQSGTGAFF. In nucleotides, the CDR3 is TGTGCCAGCAGCTCACAGTCCGGGACCGGAGCTTTCTTT.

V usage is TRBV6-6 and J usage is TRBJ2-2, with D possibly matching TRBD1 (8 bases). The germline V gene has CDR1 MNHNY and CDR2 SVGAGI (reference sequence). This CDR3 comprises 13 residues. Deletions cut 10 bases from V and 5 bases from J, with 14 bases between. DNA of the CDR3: TGTGCCACACAGGGGGGGGAAACCGGGGAGCTGTTTTTT. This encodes CATQGGETGELFF.

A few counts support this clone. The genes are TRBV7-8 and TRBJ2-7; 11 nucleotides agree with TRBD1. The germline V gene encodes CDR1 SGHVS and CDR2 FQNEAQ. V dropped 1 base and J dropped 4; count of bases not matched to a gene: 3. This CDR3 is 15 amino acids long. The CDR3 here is CASSLEGQGEYEQYF. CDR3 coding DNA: TGTGCCAGCAGCTTAGAGGGACAGGGGGAATACGAGCAGTACTTC.

The CDR3 nucleotides are TGTGCCAGCAGCGGGAGCCATGAGCAGTTCTTC. Translated: CASSGSHEQFF. The chain has TRBV6-5 and TRBJ2-1; D is possibly TRBD2 (6 bases). V was pared by 6 bases and J by 8 bases, with 8 bases between. Germline V gene lookup returns CDR1 MNHEY and CDR2 SVGAGI. This CDR3 region has 11 residues.

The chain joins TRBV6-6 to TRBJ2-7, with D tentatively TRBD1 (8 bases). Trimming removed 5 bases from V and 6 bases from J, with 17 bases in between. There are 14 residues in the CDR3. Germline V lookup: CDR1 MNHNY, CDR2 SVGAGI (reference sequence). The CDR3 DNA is TGTGCCAGCAGTACCGACAGGGGAGGGGGCGAGCAGTACTTC. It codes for CASSTDRGGGEQYF.